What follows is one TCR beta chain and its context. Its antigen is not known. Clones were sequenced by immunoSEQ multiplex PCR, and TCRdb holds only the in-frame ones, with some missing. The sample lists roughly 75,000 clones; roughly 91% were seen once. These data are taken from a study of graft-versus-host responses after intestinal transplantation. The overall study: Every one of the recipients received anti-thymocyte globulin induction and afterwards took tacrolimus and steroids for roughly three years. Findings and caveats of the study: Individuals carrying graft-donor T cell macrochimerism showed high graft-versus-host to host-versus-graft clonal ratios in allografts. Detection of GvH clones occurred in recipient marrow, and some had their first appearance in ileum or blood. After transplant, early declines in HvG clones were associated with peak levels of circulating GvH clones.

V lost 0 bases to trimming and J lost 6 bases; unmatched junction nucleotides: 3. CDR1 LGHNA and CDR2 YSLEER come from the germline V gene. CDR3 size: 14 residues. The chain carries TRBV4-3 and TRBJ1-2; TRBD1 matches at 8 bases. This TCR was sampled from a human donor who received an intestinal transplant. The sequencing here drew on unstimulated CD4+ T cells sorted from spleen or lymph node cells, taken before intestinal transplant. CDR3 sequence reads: CASSQDQQGDGYTF. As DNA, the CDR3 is TGCGCCAGCAGCCAAGATCAACAGGGGGATGGCTACACCTTC.